The TCR beta chain under discussion was sequenced for a study of blood T cells in healthy people across ages. Study-level findings and limits: In long-lived donors, naive CD4+ cell counts and diversity exceeded those of aged donors.

Combining a sample-barcoded 5' primer with a J-beta primer mix, a second PCR ran for 7 to 11 cycles. From the 5' RACE reads, TCRdb called clonotypes with MiXCR, one entry per CDR3 protein. Counted here are 1.5 million to 2 million distinct CDR3 sequences, around half occurring once; the ten biggest clones make up roughly 2.1%. This CDR3 region has 14 residues. From germline, CDR1 is LGHNA and CDR2 YSLEER. V gave up 1 base and J gave up 5 bases, with 9 bases separating them. This clonotype has a handful of counts. Its specificity is not known. Material: blood. The sequence derives from a woman aged 40 to 55 in good health. The V gene is TRBV4-3, the J gene TRBJ2-1, with no clear D. The CDR3 loop reads CASSQGVSHNEQFF. CDR3 DNA: TGCGCCAGCAGCCAAGGGGTGTCCCACAATGAGCAGTTCTTC.